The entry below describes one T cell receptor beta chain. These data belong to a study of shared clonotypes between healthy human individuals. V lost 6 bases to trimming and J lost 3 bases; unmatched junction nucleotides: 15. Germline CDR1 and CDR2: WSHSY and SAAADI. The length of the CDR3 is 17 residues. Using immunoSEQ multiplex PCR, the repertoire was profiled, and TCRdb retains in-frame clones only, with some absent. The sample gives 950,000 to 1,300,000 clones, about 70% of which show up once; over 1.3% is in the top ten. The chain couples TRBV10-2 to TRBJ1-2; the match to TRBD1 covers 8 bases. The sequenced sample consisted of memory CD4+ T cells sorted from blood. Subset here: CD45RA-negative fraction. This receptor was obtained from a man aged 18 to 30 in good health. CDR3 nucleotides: TGCGCCAGCAGACAGAACCTAGGACAGGGCACGGACTATGGCTACACCTTC. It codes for CASRQNLGQGTDYGYTF.